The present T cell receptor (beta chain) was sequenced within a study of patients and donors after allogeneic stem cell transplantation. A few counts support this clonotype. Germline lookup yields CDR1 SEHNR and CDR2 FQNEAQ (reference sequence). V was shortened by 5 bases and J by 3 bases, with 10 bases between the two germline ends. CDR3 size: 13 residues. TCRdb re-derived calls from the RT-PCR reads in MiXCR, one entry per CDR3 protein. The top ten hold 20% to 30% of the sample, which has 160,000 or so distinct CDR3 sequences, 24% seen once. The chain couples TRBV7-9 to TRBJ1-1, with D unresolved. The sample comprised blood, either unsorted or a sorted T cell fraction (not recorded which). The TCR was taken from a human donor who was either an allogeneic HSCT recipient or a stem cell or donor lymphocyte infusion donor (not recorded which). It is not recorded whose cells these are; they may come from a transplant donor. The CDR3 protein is CASSKRGDTEAFF. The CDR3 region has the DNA TGTGCCAGCAGCAAACGAGGTGACACTGAAGCTTTCTTT.